This TCR beta chain was retrieved from a study of CD8 T cells in ankylosing spondylitis (dated by TCRdb to the late 2010s). The study in broad terms: T cell receptor beta repertoires were profiled in healthy donors and ankylosing spondylitis patients so that disease-linked TCR variants could be found. In total, the full study cohort was made up of 110 or so healthy donors and 20 to 25 ankylosing spondylitis patients. Peripheral blood samples were taken, and synovial fluid was additionally collected from ankylosing spondylitis patients. Study-level results and caveats: In peripheral blood, the disease-linked clones were found at relatively low frequencies and had a CD8+ phenotype. Some motif variants were previously reported in synovial fluid and blood of reactive arthritis patients, suggesting common disease-initiation mechanisms. A TCR beta motif made up of roughly eight highly homologous amino acid variants appeared to be characteristic of blood from ankylosing spondylitis patients. The disease-linked clones were reported to be significantly enriched in matched synovial fluid samples from ankylosing spondylitis patients.

From a lookup of the germline V gene (reference sequence), CDR1 and CDR2 are DFQATT and SNEGSKA. The CDR3 runs 15 residues from the cysteine to the phenylalanine. This entry keeps only the CDR3 DNA: 45 bases, framed from base 1. Trimming takes 4 bases from V and 0 bases from J, and the germline ends sit 13 bases apart. There are many counts of this clonotype. The target of this receptor is not known. There are no base qualities to consult, and no much larger clone falls within one base. Sequenced on an Illumina HiSeq 2500. Quantitative 5'-RACE with molecular barcodes was the method used to prepare the TCR beta libraries. On the study's bioinformatics: To identify disease-linked TCR variants, a new computational method was used, one built on a probabilistic model of VDJ rearrangement. TCRdb trimmed public reads at Q25 via fastp, called clones via MiXCR and kept in-frame beta chains. Rows are unified per CDR3 protein, each entry keeping the most common DNA and genes. TCRdb's processing, not the study's, gives the V and J calls here. The sample data list approximately 180,000 distinct CDR3 sequences, and 18% of these were observed just once. Clones ranked in the top ten supply around 4.5% of the sample.

Sequencing used blood, either unsorted or a sorted T cell fraction (not recorded which). The rearrangement joined TRBV20-1 to TRBJ1-5, with the D gene too uncertain to name. The TCR comes from a male donor aged 10-29 years with ankylosing spondylitis or in good health (not recorded which). Donor details come from another sample of the same person, matched by shared clones. The DNA sequence reads TGCAGTGCTACCCACACTATCAATAGCAATCAGCCCCAGCATTTT. Translated, this gives CSATHTINSNQPQHF.